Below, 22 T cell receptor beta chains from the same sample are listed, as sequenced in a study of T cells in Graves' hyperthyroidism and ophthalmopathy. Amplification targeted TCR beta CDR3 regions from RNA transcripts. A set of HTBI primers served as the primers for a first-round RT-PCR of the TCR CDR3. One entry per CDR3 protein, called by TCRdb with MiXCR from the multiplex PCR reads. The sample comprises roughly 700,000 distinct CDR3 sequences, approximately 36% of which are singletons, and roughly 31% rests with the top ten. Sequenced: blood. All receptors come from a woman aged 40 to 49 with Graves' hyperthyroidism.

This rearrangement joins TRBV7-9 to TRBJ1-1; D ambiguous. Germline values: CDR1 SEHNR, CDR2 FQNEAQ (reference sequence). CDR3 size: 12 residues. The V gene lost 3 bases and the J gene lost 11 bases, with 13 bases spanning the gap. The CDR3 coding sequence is TGTGCCAGCAGCTTGCTGCTGCAGATGGCTTTCTTT. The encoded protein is CASSLLLQMAFF.

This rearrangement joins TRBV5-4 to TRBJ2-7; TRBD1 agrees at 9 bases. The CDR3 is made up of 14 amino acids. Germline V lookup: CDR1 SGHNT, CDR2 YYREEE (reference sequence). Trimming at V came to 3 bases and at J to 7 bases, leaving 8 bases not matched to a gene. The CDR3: CASSSGQGGNEQYF. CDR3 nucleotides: TGTGCCAGCAGCTCGGGACAGGGAGGCAATGAGCAGTACTTC.

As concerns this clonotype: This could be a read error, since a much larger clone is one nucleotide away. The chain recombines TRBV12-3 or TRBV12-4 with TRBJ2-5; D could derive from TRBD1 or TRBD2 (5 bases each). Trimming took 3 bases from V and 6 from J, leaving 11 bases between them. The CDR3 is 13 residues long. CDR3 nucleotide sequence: TGTGCCAGCAGTTTCTGGGGACGAAAGACCCAGTACTTC. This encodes CASSFWGRKTQYF.

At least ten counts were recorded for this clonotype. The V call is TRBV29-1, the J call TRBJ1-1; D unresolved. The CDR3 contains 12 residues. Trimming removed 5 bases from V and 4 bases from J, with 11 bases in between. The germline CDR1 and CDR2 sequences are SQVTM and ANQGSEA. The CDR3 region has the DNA TGCAGCGTTCTGAAGGGTGGCACTGAAGCTTTCTTT. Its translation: CSVLKGGTEAFF.

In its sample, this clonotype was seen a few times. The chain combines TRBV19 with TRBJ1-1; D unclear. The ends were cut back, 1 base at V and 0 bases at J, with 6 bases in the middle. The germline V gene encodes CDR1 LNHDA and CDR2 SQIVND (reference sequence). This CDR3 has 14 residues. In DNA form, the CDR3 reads TGTGCCAGTAGTATAGTTCAAGTGAACACTGAAGCTTTCTTT. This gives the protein CASSIVQVNTEAFF.

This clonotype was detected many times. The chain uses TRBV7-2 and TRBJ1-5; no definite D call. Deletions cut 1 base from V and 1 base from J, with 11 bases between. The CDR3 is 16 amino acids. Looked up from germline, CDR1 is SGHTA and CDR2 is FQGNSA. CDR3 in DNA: TGTGCCAGCAGCTTAGGACTCCCGGGGAGCAATCAGCCCCAGCATTTT. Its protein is CASSLGLPGSNQPQHF. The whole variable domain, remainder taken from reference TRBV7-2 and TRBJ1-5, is GAGVSQSPSNKVTEKGKDVELRCDPISGHTALYWYRQSLGQGLEFLIYFQGNSAPDKSGLPSDRFSAERTGGSVSTLTIQRTQQEDSAVYLCASSLGLPGSNQPQHFGDGTRLSIL.

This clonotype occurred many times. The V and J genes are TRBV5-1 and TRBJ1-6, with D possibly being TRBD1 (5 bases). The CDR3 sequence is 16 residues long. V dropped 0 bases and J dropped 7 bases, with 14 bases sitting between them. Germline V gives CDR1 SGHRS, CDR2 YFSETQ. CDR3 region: CASSLEGPGLNSPLHF. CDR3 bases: TGCGCCAGCAGCTTGGAGGGCCCAGGGCTAAATTCACCCCTCCACTTT.

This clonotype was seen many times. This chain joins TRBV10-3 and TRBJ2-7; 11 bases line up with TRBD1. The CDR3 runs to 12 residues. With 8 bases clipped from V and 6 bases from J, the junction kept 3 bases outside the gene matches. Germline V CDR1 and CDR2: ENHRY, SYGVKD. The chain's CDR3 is CAIGTGGSEQYF. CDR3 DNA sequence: TGTGCCATCGGGACAGGGGGGTCCGAGCAGTACTTC.

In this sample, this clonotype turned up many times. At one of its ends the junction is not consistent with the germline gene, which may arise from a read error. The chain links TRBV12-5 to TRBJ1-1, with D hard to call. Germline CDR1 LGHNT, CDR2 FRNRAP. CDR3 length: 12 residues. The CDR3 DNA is TGCGCCAGCGGGAGTCTGAACACTGAAGCTTTCTTT. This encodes CASGSLNTEAFF.

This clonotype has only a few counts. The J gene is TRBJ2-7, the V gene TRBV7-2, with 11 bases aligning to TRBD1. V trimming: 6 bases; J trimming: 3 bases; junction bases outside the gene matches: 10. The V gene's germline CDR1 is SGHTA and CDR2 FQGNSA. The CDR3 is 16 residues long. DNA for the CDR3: TGTGCCAGCAGTACCGAAGGACAGGGGGCAGTCTACGAGCAGTACTTC. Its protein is CASSTEGQGAVYEQYF.

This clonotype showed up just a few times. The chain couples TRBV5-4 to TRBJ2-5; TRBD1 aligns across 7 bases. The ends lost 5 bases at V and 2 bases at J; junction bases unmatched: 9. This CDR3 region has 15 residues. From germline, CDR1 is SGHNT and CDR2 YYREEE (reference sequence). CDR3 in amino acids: CASRRELGQQETQYF. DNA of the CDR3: TGTGCCAGCAGAAGAGAACTGGGACAGCAAGAGACCCAGTACTTC.

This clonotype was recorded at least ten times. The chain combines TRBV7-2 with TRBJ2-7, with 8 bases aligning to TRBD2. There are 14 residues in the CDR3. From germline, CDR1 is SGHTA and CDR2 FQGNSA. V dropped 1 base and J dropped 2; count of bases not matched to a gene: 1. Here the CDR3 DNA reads TGTGCCAGCAGCTTAGTGCGGGGGGCCTACGAGCAGTACTTC. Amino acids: CASSLVRGAYEQYF.

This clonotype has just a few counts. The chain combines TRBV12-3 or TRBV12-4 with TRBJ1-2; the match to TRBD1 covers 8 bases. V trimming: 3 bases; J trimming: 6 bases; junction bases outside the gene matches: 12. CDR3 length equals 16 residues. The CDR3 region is CASSFRAGGFSDGYTF. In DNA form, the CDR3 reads TGTGCCAGCAGTTTTCGGGCAGGGGGCTTCTCGGATGGCTACACCTTC.

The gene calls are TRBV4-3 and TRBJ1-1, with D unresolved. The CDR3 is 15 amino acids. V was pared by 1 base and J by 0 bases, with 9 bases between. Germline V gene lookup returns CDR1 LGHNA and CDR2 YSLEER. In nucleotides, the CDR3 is TGCGCCAGCAGCCAAGGTTCTCGACTGAACACTGAAGCTTTCTTT. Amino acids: CASSQGSRLNTEAFF.

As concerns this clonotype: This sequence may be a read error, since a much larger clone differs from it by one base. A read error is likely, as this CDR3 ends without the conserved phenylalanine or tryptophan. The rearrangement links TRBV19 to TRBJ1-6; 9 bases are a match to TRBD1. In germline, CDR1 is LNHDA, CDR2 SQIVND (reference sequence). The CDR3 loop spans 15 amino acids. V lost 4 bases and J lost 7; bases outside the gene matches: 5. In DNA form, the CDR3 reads TGTGCCAGTAGTACAGGACAGGGGACGAATTCACCCCTCCACCTT. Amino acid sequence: CASSTGQGTNSPLHL.

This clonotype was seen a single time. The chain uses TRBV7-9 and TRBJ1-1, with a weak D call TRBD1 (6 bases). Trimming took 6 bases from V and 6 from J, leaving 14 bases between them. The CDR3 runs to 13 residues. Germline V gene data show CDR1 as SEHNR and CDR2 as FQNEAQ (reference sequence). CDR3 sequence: CASSTGTIPEAFF. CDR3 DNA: TGTGCCAGCAGTACAGGGACGATTCCTGAAGCTTTCTTT.

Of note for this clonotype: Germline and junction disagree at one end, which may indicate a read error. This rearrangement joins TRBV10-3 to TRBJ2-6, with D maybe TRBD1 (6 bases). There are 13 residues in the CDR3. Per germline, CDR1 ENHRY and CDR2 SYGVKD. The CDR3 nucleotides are TGTGCCATCAGTGAGAGAGGGGGCAACGTCCTGACTTTC. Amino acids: CAISERGGNVLTF.

DNA of the CDR3: TGTGCCAGCAGCTTAGTGGGTCCAGAGACCCAGTACTTC. Encoded protein: CASSLVGPETQYF. This chain uses TRBV7-2 with TRBJ2-5; no firm D call. V was trimmed by 1 base and J by 4 bases, leaving 7 bases between them. CDR1 is SGHTA and CDR2 is FQGNSA in the germline V gene. CDR3 length: 13 residues. The full variable domain, completed using reference TRBV7-2 and TRBJ2-5, is GAGVSQSPSNKVTEKGKDVELRCDPISGHTALYWYRQSLGQGLEFLIYFQGNSAPDKSGLPSDRFSAERTGGSVSTLTIQRTQQEDSAVYLCASSLVGPETQYFGPGTRLLVL.

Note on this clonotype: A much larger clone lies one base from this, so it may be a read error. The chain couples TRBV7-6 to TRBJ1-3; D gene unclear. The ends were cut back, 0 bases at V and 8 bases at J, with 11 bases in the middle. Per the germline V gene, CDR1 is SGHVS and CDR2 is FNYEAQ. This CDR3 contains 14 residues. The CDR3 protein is CASSLAGRKYTIYF. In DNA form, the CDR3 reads TGTGCCAGCAGCTTAGCGGGGAGAAAGTACACCATATATTTT.

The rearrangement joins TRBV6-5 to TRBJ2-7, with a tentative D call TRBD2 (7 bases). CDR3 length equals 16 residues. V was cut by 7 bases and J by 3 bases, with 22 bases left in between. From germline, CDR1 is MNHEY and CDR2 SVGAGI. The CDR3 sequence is CASTARTGGAGYEQYF. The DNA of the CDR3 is TGTGCCAGCACCGCACGAACGGGGGGCGCCGGCTACGAGCAGTACTTC.

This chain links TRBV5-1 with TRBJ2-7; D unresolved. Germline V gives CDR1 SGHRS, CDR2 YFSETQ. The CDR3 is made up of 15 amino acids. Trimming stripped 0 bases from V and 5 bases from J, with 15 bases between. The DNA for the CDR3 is TGCGCCAGCAGCTTGGTCAGGCCCTCGTTCCACGAGCAGTACTTC. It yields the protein CASSLVRPSFHEQYF.

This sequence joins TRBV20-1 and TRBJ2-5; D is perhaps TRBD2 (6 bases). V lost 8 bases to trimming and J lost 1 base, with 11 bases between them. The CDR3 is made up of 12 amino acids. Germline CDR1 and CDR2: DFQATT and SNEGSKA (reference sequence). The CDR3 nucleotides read TGCAGTACAACAGCGGGCCAAGAGACCCAGTACTTC. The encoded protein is CSTTAGQETQYF.